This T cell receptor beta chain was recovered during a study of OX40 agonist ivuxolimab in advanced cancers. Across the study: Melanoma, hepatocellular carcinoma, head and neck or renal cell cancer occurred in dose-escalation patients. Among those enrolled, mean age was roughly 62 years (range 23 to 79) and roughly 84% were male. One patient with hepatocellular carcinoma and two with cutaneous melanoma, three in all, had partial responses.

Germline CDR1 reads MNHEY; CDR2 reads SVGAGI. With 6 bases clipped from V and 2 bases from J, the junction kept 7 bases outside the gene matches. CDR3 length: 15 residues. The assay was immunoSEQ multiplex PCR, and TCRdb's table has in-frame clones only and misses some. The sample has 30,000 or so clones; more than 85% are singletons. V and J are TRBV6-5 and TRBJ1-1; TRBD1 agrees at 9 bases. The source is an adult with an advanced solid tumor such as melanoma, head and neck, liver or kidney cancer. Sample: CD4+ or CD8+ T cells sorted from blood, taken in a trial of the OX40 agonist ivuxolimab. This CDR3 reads CASSNTGGVNTEAFF. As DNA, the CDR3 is TGTGCCAGCAGCAATACAGGGGGCGTCAACACTGAAGCTTTCTTT.